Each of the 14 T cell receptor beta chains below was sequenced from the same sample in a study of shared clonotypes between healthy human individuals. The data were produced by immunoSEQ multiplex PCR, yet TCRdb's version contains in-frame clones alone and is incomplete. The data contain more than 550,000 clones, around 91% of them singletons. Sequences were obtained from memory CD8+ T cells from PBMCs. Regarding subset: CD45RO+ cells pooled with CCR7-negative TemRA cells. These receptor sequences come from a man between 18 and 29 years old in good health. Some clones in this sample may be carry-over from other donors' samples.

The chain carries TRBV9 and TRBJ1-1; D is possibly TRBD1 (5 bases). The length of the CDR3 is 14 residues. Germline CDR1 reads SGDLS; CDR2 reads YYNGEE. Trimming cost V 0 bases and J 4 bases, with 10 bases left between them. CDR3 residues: CASSVADRPTEAFF. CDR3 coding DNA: TGTGCCAGCAGCGTAGCCGACAGACCCACTGAAGCTTTCTTT.

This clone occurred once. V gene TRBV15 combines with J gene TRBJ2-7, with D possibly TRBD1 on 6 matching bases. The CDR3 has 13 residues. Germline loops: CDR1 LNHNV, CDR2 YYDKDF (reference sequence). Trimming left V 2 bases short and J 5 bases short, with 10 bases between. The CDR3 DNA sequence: TGTGCCACCAGCAGACAGGGGCGGAACGAGCAGTACTTC. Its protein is CATSRQGRNEQYF.

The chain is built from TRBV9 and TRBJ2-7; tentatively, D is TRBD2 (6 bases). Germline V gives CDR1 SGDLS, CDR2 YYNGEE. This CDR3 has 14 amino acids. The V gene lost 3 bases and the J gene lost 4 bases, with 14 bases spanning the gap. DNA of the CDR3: TGTGCCAGCAGCGCAGGCGGGGTCCAATACGAGCAGTACTTC. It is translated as CASSAGGVQYEQYF.

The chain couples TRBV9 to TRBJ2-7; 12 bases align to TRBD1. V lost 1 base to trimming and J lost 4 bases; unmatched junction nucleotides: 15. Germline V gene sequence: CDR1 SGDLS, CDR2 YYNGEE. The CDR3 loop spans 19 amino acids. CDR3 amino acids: CASSVNLNDGGQGAYEQYF. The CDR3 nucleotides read TGTGCCAGCAGCGTAAACTTGAATGATGGGGGACAGGGGGCTTACGAGCAGTACTTC.

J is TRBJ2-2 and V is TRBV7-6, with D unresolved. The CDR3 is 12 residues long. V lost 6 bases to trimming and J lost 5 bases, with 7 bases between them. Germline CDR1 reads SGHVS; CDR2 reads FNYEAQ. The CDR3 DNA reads TGTGCCAGCAGGCAGCCGACCGGGGAGCTGTTTTTT. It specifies CASRQPTGELFF.

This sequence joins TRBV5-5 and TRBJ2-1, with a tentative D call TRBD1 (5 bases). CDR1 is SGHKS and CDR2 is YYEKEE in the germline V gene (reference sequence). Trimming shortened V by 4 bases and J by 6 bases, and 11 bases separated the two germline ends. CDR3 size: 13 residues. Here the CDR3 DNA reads TGTGCCAGCAGCCTGGACATACGCAATGAGCAGTTCTTC. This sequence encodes CASSLDIRNEQFF. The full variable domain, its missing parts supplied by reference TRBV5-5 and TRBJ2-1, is DAGVTQSPTHLIKTRGQQVTLRCSPISGHKSVSWYQQVLGQGPQFIFQYYEKEERGRGNFPDRFSARQFPNYSSELNVNALLLGDSALYLCASSLDIRNEQFFGPGTRLTVL.

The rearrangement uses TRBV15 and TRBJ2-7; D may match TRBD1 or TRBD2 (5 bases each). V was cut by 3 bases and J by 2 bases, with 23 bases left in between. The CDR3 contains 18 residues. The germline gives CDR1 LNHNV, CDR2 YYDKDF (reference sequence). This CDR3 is CATSRQPLPPGRAYEQYF. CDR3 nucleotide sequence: TGTGCCACCAGCAGGCAACCCCTCCCTCCAGGGAGAGCCTACGAGCAGTACTTC.

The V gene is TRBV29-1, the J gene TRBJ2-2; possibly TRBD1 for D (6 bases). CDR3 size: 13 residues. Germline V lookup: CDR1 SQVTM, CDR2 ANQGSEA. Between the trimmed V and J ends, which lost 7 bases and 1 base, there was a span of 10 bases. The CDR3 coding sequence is TGCAGCGCCGGACAGAAGAACACCGGGGAGCTGTTTTTT. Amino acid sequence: CSAGQKNTGELFF.

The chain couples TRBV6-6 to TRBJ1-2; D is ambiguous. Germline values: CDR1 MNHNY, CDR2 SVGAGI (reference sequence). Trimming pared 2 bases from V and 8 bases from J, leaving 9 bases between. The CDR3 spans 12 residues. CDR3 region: CASSYDGGGYTF. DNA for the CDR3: TGTGCCAGCAGTTACGATGGCGGCGGCTACACCTTC.

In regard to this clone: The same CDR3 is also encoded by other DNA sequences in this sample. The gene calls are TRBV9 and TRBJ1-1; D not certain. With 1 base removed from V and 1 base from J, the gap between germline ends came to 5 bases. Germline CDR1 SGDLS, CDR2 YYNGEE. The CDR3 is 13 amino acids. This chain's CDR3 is CASSVTGNTEAFF. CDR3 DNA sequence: TGTGCCAGCAGCGTAACGGGGAACACTGAAGCTTTCTTT.

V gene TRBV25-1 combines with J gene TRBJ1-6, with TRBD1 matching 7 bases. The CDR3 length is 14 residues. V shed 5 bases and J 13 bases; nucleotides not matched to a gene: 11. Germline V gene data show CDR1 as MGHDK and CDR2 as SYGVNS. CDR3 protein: CASSSRMTGTPLHF. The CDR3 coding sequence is TGTGCCAGCAGTTCAAGGATGACAGGGACGCCCCTCCACTTT.

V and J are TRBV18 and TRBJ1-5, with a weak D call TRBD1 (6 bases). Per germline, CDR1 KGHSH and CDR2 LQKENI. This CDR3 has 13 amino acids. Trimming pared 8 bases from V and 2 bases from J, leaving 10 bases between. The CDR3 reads CASKRQGNQPQHF. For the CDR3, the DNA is TGTGCCAGCAAAAGACAGGGCAATCAGCCCCAGCATTTT.

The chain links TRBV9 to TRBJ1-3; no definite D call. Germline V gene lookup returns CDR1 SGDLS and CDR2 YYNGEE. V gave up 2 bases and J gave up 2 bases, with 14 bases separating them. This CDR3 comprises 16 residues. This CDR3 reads CASSVTPRLTGNTIYF. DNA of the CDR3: TGTGCCAGCAGCGTGACGCCCAGGCTCACTGGAAACACCATATATTTT.

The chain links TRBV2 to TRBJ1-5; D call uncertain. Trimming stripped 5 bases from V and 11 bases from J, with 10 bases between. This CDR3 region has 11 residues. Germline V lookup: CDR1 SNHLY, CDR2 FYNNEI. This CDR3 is CASSYSEAQHF. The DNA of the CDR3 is TGTGCCAGCAGTTACTCGGAGGCCCAGCATTTT.